The entry below describes one T cell receptor beta chain. Its antigen is unknown. The data are from a study of T cell responses to AZD1222 COVID-19 vaccine. Study-level findings and limits: Donors skewed white British and female; clonal diversity was possibly underestimated.

The method was immunoSEQ multiplex PCR; TCRdb's version includes in-frame clones alone and lacks a portion of them. This table has about 66,000 clones, about 90% appearing once. The receptor's source is an adult in good health. The source material was peripheral blood, sampled on day 0 of AZD1222 vaccination.

The CDR3 sequence is CSVVPATEAFF. In nucleotides, the CDR3 is TGCAGCGTTGTGCCAGCTACTGAAGCTTTCTTT. The chain recombines TRBV29-1 with TRBJ1-1; no definite D call. This CDR3 has 11 amino acids. Per germline, CDR1 SQVTM and CDR2 ANQGSEA. V was trimmed by 4 bases and J by 5 bases, leaving 8 bases between them.